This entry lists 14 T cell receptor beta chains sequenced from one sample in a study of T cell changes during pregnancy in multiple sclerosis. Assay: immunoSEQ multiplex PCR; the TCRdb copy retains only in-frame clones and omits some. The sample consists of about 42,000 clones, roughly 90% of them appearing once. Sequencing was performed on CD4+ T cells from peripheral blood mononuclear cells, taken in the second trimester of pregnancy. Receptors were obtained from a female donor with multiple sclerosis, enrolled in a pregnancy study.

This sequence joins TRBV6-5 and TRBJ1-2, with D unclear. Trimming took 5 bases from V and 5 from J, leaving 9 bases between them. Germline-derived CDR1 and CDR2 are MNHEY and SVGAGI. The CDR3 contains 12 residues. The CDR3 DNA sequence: TGTGCCAGCAGTAACTTAGAGTATGGCTACACCTTC. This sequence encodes CASSNLEYGYTF.

CDR3 in DNA: TGCGCCAGCAGCCATGTCCCCTTGCGGGACCGCCCAGATACGCAGTATTTT. It translates to CASSHVPLRDRPDTQYF. This chain connects TRBV4-1 to TRBJ2-3, with D tentatively TRBD2 (6 bases). Looked up from germline, CDR1 is MGHRA and CDR2 is YSYEKL. CDR3 size: 17 residues. Trimming pared 3 bases from V and 4 bases from J, leaving 20 bases between.

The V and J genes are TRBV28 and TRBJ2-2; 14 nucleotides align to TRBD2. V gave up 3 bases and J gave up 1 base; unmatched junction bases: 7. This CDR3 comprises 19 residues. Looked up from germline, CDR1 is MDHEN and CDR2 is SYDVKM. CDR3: CASSFTGGTSGGNTGELFF. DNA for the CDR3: TGTGCCAGCAGTTTTACAGGGGGGACTAGCGGGGGGAACACCGGGGAGCTGTTTTTT. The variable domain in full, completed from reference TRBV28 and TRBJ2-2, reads DVKVTQSSRYLVKRTGEKVFLECVQDMDHENMFWYRQDPGLGLRLIYFSYDVKMKEKGDIPEGYSVSREKKERFSLILESASTNQTSMYLCASSFTGGTSGGNTGELFFGEGSRLTVL.

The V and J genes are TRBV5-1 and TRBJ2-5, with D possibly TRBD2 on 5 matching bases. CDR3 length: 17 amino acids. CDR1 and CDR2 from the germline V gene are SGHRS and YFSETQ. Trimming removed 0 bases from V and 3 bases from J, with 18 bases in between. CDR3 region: CASSLGIGLAPKETQYF. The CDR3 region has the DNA TGCGCCAGCAGCTTGGGGATCGGACTTGCTCCGAAAGAGACCCAGTACTTC.

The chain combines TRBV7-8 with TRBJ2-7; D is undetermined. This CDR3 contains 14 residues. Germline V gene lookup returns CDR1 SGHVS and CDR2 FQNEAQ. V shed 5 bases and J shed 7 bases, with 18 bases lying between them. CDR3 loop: CASSLTTKIGEQYF. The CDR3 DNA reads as TGTGCCAGCAGCCTAACTACTAAGATCGGAGAGCAGTACTTC.

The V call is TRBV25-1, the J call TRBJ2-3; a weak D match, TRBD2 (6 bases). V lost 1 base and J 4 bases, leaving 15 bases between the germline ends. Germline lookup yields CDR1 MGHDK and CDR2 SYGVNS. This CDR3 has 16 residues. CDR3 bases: TGTGCCAGCAGTGAATCGGGGGTTATATTCGCAGATACGCAGTATTTT. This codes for CASSESGVIFADTQYF.

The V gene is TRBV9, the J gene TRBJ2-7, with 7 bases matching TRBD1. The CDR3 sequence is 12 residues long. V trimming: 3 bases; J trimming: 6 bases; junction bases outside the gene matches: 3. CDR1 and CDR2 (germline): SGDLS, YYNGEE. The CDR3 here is CASSGPGGEQYF. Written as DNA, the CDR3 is TGTGCCAGCAGCGGGCCAGGGGGCGAGCAGTACTTC. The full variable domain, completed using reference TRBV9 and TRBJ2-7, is DSGVTQTPKHLITATGQRVTLRCSPRSGDLSVYWYQQSLDQGLQFLIQYYNGEERAKGNILERFSAQQFPDLHSELNLSSLELGDSALYFCASSGPGGEQYFGPGTRLTVT.

The DNA for the CDR3 is TGTGCCAGCAGGAGGGGGCTCACTGAAGCTTTCTTT. Translated, it gives CASRRGLTEAFF. The V and J genes are TRBV6-5 and TRBJ1-1; TRBD1 matches 7 bases. CDR3 length: 12 residues. In germline, CDR1 is MNHEY, CDR2 SVGAGI. V lost 6 bases and J lost 4; bases outside the gene matches: 2.

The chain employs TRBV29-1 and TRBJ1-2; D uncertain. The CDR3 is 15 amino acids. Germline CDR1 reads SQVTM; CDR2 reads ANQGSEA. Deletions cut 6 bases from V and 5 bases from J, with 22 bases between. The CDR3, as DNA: TGCAGCGTCGACCCCTCCGCGAGCAGCGAATATGGCTACACCTTC. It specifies CSVDPSASSEYGYTF.

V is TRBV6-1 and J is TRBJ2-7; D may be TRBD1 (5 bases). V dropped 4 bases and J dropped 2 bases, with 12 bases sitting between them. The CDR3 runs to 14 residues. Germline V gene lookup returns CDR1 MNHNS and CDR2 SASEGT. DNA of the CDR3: TGTGCCAGCAGTGCCAAGACAGTTACCTACGAGCAGTACTTC. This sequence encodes CASSAKTVTYEQYF.

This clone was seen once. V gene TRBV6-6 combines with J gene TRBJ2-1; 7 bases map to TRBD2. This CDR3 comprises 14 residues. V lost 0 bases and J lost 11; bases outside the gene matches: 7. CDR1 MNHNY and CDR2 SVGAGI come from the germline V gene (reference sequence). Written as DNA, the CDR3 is TGTGCCAGCAGTTACTCGGGGACTAATCTCCAGCAGTTCTTC. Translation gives CASSYSGTNLQQFF.

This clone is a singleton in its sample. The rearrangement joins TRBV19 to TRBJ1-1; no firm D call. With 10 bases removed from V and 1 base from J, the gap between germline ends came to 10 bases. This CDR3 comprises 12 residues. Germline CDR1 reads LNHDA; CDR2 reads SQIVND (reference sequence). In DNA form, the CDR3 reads TGTGCCACTTCGGTTGCGAACACTGAAGCTTTCTTT. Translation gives CATSVANTEAFF.

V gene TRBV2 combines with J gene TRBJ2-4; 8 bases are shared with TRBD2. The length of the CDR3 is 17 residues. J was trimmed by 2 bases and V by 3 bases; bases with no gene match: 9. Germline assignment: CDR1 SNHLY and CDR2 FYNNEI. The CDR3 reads CASSEGYGRASKNIQYF. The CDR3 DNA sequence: TGTGCCAGCAGTGAGGGCTACGGGAGGGCCTCCAAAAACATTCAGTACTTC.

For the CDR3, the DNA is TGCGCCAGCTCAATCTCCCTAACGTACGAGCAGTACTTC. It specifies CASSISLTYEQYF. The rearrangement uses TRBV5-1 and TRBJ2-7; D gene unclear. The V end was cut by 7 bases, the J end by 4 bases, with 15 bases between. Germline values: CDR1 SGHRS, CDR2 YFSETQ. The CDR3 is made up of 13 amino acids.